This T cell receptor beta chain was documented in a study of T cell changes during pregnancy in multiple sclerosis. The CDR3 is made up of 15 amino acids. The germline CDR1 and CDR2 sequences are GTSNPN and SVGIG (reference sequence). V shed 1 base, J shed 3 bases, and the junction held 9 bases outside the gene matches. The table came from immunoSEQ multiplex PCR; TCRdb's copy has only in-frame clones and leaves some out. The table shows more than 35,000 clones, with roughly 89% occurring only once. This receptor was obtained from a female donor with multiple sclerosis, enrolled in a pregnancy study. This chain uses TRBV30 with TRBJ2-7; 7 positions agree with TRBD1. The sample here was CD4+ T cells from peripheral blood mononuclear cells, taken before pregnancy. This CDR3 is CAWSALDRAIYEQYF. The DNA of the CDR3 is TGTGCCTGGAGTGCACTTGACAGGGCCATCTACGAGCAGTACTTC.